This entry concerns a single T cell receptor (beta chain). Its antigen is not yet known. No much larger clone is present one base from it, and per-base qualities are unavailable. TCRbeta CDR3 regions were amplified from genomic DNA using the immunoSEQ Assay, a bias-controlled multiplex PCR. Concerning the study's data processing: Nucleated cell counts per sample were estimated from amplification of reference gene primers within the assay. To quantify the absolute abundance of each unique TCRbeta CDR3 rearrangement, sequence reads were collapsed and filtered. For each sample, productive Simpson clonality was calculated by taking the square root of Simpson's diversity index across productive rearrangements. In TCRdb, the immuneACCESS table is reduced to in-frame sequences with V and J assigned. These tables do not hold every clone; where another copy was compared, an unresolved V gene accounts for under half, and the others remain unexplained. The V and J calls and clone size come from that table; D and trimming were worked out from the DNA. The sample table records about 180,000 clones; roughly 85% of these occur just once. The top ten constitute approximately 10% of the sample.

The data originate from a study of blood T cell repertoires in COVID-19 (dated by TCRdb to the early 2020s). Turning to the overall study: The collaborator samples originated in the United States, Italy and Spain and spanned the acute and convalescent phases of COVID-19. Where available, HLA class I and class II types were obtained from metadata supplied by the sample provider rather than from assay-based typing. Sample metadata almost always included a de-identified subject ID, COVID-19 status, age in years and sex. A freely available public database, intended as a resource for researchers studying the immune response to SARS-CoV-2, is where the repertoires were released. The material from the prospective study consisted of cDNA or gDNA derived from T cells, B-cell-depleted T cells, or PBMCs. Deeply sampled blood TCRbeta repertoires from subjects exposed to, actively infected with, or recovered from COVID-19 were included in the dataset. The samples were drawn from two sources: the first 160 participants of the ongoing ImmuneRACE study, and approximately 1,300 subjects contributed by 6 global collaborators.

Collaborating institutions collected whole blood in K2EDTA tubes following their own protocols. For TCRbeta analysis, collaborator samples were shipped as frozen whole blood, as isolated PBMCs, or as DNA extracted from either sample type. Reading from cysteine to phenylalanine, the CDR3 counts 12 amino acids. The kept DNA is CDR3 alone, 36 bases in frame from the first base. Via the germline V gene, CDR1 is SNHLY and CDR2 FYNNEI. The germline ends are 7 bases apart after V is trimmed by 1 base and J by 6 bases. General conclusions and limits of the study: How much clinical and demographic metadata was included differed by source and by participant, and the metadata was provided uncurated.

Sequencing was done on a sample of peripheral blood. Here the chain combines TRBV2 and TRBJ2-7, with the D gene not clear enough to name. The sequence came from a human donor with active or convalescent COVID-19. The donor label of this sample is uncertain. The DNA sequence reads TGTGCCAGCAGTGAAGGGGCAGGCGAGCAGTACTTC. This is translated as CASSEGAGEQYF.